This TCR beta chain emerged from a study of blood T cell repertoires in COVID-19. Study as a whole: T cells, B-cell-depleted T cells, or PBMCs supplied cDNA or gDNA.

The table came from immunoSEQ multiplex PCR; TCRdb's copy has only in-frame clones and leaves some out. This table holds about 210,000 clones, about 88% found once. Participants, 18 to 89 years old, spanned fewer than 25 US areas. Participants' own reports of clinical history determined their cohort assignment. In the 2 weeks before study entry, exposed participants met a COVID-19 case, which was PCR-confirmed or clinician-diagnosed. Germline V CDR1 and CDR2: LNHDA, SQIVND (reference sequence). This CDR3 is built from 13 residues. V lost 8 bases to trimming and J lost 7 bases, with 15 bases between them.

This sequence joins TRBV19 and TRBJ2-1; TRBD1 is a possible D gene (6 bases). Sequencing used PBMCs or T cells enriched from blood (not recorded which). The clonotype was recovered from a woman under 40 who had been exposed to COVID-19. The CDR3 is CASGRGRENEQFF. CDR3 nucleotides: TGTGCCAGTGGCAGGGGCAGGGAGAATGAGCAGTTCTTC.